This T cell receptor beta chain was captured by sequencing in a study of cytomegalovirus exposure and HLA in healthy donors. PCR used 60 Vbeta primers and 13 Jbeta primers. Sequencing was performed with immunoSEQ multiplex PCR; in TCRdb, only in-frame clones are kept and a portion is missing. Of about 130,000 clones in the sample, less than 85% were seen once. The CDR3 covers 12 residues. The V end lost 2 bases, the J end lost 6 bases, and 7 bases lay between the germline ends. Germline CDR1 and CDR2: LNHDA and SQIVND (reference sequence). Source material: PBMCs. This chain connects TRBV19 to TRBJ1-1; possibly TRBD1 for D (5 bases). The TCR was taken from a male donor in good health and CMV-seronegative. The chain's CDR3 is CASSIQGSEAFF. The DNA of the CDR3 is TGTGCCAGTAGTATACAGGGCTCTGAAGCTTTCTTT.